A single sample is the source of the 30 T cell receptor beta chains below, sequenced in a study of long-term antiretroviral therapy in people with HIV. Researchers report immunoSEQ v3.0 was run at survey level. Assay: immunoSEQ multiplex PCR; the TCRdb copy retains only in-frame clones and omits some. In the table there are about 10,000 clones, approximately 80% of which are singletons. The sequencing used unsorted PBMCs, collected 0.7 years after starting antiretroviral therapy. Receptor source: a man between 35 and 55 years old with HIV.

V and J are TRBV9 and TRBJ2-1; no reliable D call. The germline V and J ends were trimmed by 0 bases and 2 bases, with 15 bases remaining between them. This CDR3 comprises 17 residues. Germline V gene sequence: CDR1 SGDLS, CDR2 YYNGEE. The CDR3 DNA is TGTGCCAGCAGCGTAGGCGTGGGCCTAAGTACCTACAATGAGCAGTTCTTC. Translating gives CASSVGVGLSTYNEQFF.

The chain carries TRBV6-1 and TRBJ2-1; maybe TRBD1 (6 bases). CDR3 size: 15 residues. Trimming shortened V by 2 bases and J by 7 bases, and 15 bases separated the two germline ends. Germline values: CDR1 MNHNS, CDR2 SASEGT. Here the CDR3 reads CASSENPRGTNEQFF. CDR3 coding DNA: TGTGCCAGCAGTGAAAATCCCAGGGGTACAAATGAGCAGTTCTTC.

V and J are TRBV28 and TRBJ2-1; 7 nucleotides align to TRBD2. Trimming took 4 bases from V and 3 from J; bases not matched to a gene: 6. The CDR3 consists of 15 residues. From germline, CDR1 is MDHEN and CDR2 SYDVKM. The CDR3 region has the DNA TGTGCCAGCAGTTACCGGACTAGGCACTACAATGAGCAGTTCTTC. Protein: CASSYRTRHYNEQFF.

The chain couples TRBV27 to TRBJ1-1, with 8 bases fitting TRBD1. The V gene's germline CDR1 is MNHEY and CDR2 SMNVEV (reference sequence). V shed 4 bases and J 7 bases; nucleotides not matched to a gene: 11. This CDR3 comprises 15 residues. The CDR3 DNA is TGTGCCAGCAGTTCGTTACCTCCGGGACAGGTTGAAGCTTTCTTT. Translation gives CASSSLPPGQVEAFF.

The J gene is TRBJ1-2, the V gene TRBV28, with D possibly being TRBD1 (5 bases). Germline values: CDR1 MDHEN, CDR2 SYDVKM. Trimming took off 6 bases at V and 0 bases at J, with 20 bases between the two ends. This CDR3 region has 17 residues. In DNA form, the CDR3 reads TGTGCCAGCAGGGGGATGGACAAATTATTAGCTAACTATGGCTACACCTTC. As protein: CASRGMDKLLANYGYTF.

The V gene is TRBV15, the J gene TRBJ2-7, with 7 bases that match TRBD2. CDR3 size: 14 residues. Germline V gene data show CDR1 as LNHNV and CDR2 as YYDKDF (reference sequence). V trimming: 1 base; J trimming: 3 bases; junction bases outside the gene matches: 3. In DNA, the CDR3 is TGTGCCACCAGCAGAGGACGGACTAGCTACGAGCAGTACTTC. Its translation is CATSRGRTSYEQYF.

The J gene is TRBJ2-7, the V gene TRBV5-1; D may be TRBD2 (6 bases). The CDR3 has 17 amino acids. Trimming removed 2 bases from V and 0 bases from J, with 18 bases in between. Looked up from germline, CDR1 is SGHRS and CDR2 is YFSETQ. The CDR3 is CASSFLSMAGSSYEQYF. In nucleotides, the CDR3 is TGCGCCAGCAGCTTTTTGAGCATGGCGGGGAGCTCCTACGAGCAGTACTTC.

V usage is TRBV7-6 and J usage is TRBJ2-2; unclear D gene. This CDR3 comprises 12 residues. Germline CDR1 is SGHVS and CDR2 is FNYEAQ. V shed 5 bases and J shed 9 bases, with 10 bases lying between them. The CDR3 nucleotides are TGTGCCAGCAGCCCCGGGTACCGGGAGCTGTTTTTT. Its translation is CASSPGYRELFF.

The V gene is TRBV27, the J gene TRBJ2-7; D is ambiguous. Trimming stripped 8 bases from V and 5 bases from J, with 13 bases between. The CDR3 has 12 residues. Per the germline V gene, CDR1 is MNHEY and CDR2 is SMNVEV (reference sequence). The CDR3 DNA follows: TGTGCCAGCGGGGATAAATCCCACGAGCAGTACTTC. Amino acids: CASGDKSHEQYF.

This clone was recorded only once. The genes are TRBV4-1 and TRBJ2-7; D possibly corresponds to TRBD1 (5 bases). Germline V CDR1 and CDR2: MGHRA, YSYEKL. V shed 0 bases and J shed 5 bases, with 11 bases lying between them. The CDR3 is 14 residues long. This chain's CDR3 is CASSQEQGTDEQYF. The CDR3 DNA sequence: TGCGCCAGCAGCCAAGAGCAGGGAACCGACGAGCAGTACTTC.

The gene calls are TRBV5-1 and TRBJ2-7; 10 nucleotides align to TRBD1. The J segment lost 5 bases and the V segment lost 4 bases, leaving 6 bases of the junction unmatched. CDR1 and CDR2 (germline): SGHRS, YFSETQ. The CDR3 loop spans 14 amino acids. The CDR3 region is CASSARDRGDEQYF. CDR3 DNA: TGCGCCAGCAGCGCCCGGGACAGGGGTGACGAGCAGTACTTC.

The chain links TRBV5-4 to TRBJ1-1; unclear D gene. Germline-derived CDR1 and CDR2 are SGHNT and YYREEE (reference sequence). The CDR3 contains 14 residues. V was clipped by 1 base and J by 0 bases, with 7 bases between them. CDR3 protein: CASSLREMNTEAFF. In DNA, the CDR3 is TGTGCCAGCAGCTTGCGCGAAATGAACACTGAAGCTTTCTTT.

The V gene is TRBV7-3, the J gene TRBJ1-5; D unresolved. The CDR3 spans 13 residues. V was shortened by 0 bases and J by 6 bases, with 6 bases between the two germline ends. Per the germline V gene, CDR1 is SGHTA and CDR2 is FQGTGA. The CDR3 protein is CASSLTRGQPQHF. In DNA, the CDR3 is TGTGCCAGCAGCTTAACGCGGGGTCAGCCCCAGCATTTT.

V gene TRBV10-1 combines with J gene TRBJ2-7; D call uncertain. Germline-derived CDR1 and CDR2 are WNHNN and SYGVQD (reference sequence). The CDR3 consists of 15 residues. Trimming pared 9 bases from V and 1 base from J, leaving 19 bases between. In nucleotides, the CDR3 is TGCGCCAGGATATCATTATGGACCAATTCCTACGAGCAGTACTTC. Translation: CARISLWTNSYEQYF.

The V call is TRBV23-1, the J call TRBJ2-1; tentatively, D is TRBD1 or TRBD2 (5 bases each). TRBV23-1 is an ORF; its function is uncertain. The CDR3 sequence is 14 residues long. V was trimmed by 5 bases and J by 4 bases, leaving 12 bases between them. CDR3 sequence: CASSRGPLYNEQFF. In nucleotides, the CDR3 is TGCGCCAGCAGTAGGGGACCCCTGTACAATGAGCAGTTCTTC.

The chain couples TRBV18 to TRBJ2-2, with a weak D call TRBD1 (6 bases). Germline CDR1 is KGHSH and CDR2 is LQKENI. The CDR3 covers 17 residues. V was shortened by 3 bases and J by 4 bases, with 18 bases between the two germline ends. The CDR3 DNA sequence: TGTGCCAGCTCACCGCCAACAGGGATCCGTGGCACCGGGGAGCTGTTTTTT. Its translation is CASSPPTGIRGTGELFF.

The chain links TRBV27 to TRBJ2-3; possibly TRBD2 for D (5 bases). Trimming took 5 bases from V and 1 from J, leaving 19 bases between them. The germline gives CDR1 MNHEY, CDR2 SMNVEV (reference sequence). This CDR3 region has 17 residues. For the CDR3, the DNA is TGTGCCAGCAGTAGCCGCAGAGGGATCTCGCGCACAGATACGCAGTATTTT. Encoded protein: CASSSRRGISRTDTQYF.

The chain uses TRBV7-7 and TRBJ2-5; 14 bases match TRBD2. This CDR3 is built from 16 residues. Germline lookup yields CDR1 SSHAT and CDR2 FNYEAQ (reference sequence). Trimming removed 0 bases from V and 4 bases from J; junction bases left unmatched: 1. In DNA form, the CDR3 reads TGTGCCAGCAGCTTAGCGGGACTAGCGGGAGTAGAGACCCAGTACTTC. This translates into CASSLAGLAGVETQYF.

The rearrangement uses TRBV2 and TRBJ1-5; no clear D gene. The CDR3 is 15 residues long. V lost 5 bases and J lost 9, with 20 bases in between. In germline, CDR1 is SNHLY, CDR2 FYNNEI. The CDR3 region is CASSPRGSLSVPQHF. The CDR3 DNA reads as TGTGCCAGCAGTCCCCGCGGGAGTTTAAGTGTGCCCCAGCATTTT.

V usage is TRBV7-6 and J usage is TRBJ2-3; 11 bases agree with TRBD2. V shed 2 bases, J shed 4 bases, and the junction held 5 bases outside the gene matches. The germline V gene has CDR1 SGHVS and CDR2 FNYEAQ. The CDR3 has 16 amino acids. For the CDR3, the DNA is TGTGCCAGCAGCTTAAATCTAGCGGGAGGTTCAGATACGCAGTATTTT. This codes for CASSLNLAGGSDTQYF.

The CDR3 reads CAISESDSGNYNEQFF. CDR3 bases: TGTGCCATCAGTGAGTCAGATAGCGGGAATTACAATGAGCAGTTCTTC. The chain is built from TRBV10-3 and TRBJ2-1; 8 bases agree with TRBD2. From germline, CDR1 is ENHRY and CDR2 SYGVKD. Trimming at V came to 0 bases and at J to 4 bases, leaving 5 bases not matched to a gene. This CDR3 is built from 16 residues.

This chain connects TRBV30 to TRBJ1-4; D might be TRBD1 (6 bases). Germline CDR1 is GTSNPN and CDR2 is SVGIG (reference sequence). Trimming stripped 1 base from V and 0 bases from J, with 12 bases between. CDR3 length: 16 amino acids. The CDR3 is CAWSGGTTTTNEKLFF. In nucleotides, the CDR3 is TGTGCCTGGAGTGGAGGGACAACTACAACTAATGAAAAACTGTTTTTT.

The chain is built from TRBV2 and TRBJ2-7, with no clear D. CDR3 length: 14 residues. Trimming removed 4 bases from V and 0 bases from J, with 10 bases in between. Per the germline V gene, CDR1 is SNHLY and CDR2 is FYNNEI. CDR3: CASSGAISSYEQYF. Here the CDR3 DNA reads TGTGCCAGCAGTGGAGCGATAAGCTCCTACGAGCAGTACTTC.

V usage is TRBV28 and J usage is TRBJ2-2, with 8 bases identical to TRBD2. Germline trimming cut 8 bases from V and 7 bases from J; bases unmatched to any gene: 9. Germline V lookup: CDR1 MDHEN, CDR2 SYDVKM. The CDR3 loop spans 14 amino acids. Written as DNA, the CDR3 is TGTGCCAGCCTCTCGGGGGGGATGTTCGGGGAGCTGTTTTTT. It codes for CASLSGGMFGELFF.

The V call is TRBV7-9, the J call TRBJ2-1, with TRBD1 as a possible D gene (6 bases). Germline-derived CDR1 and CDR2 are SEHNR and FQNEAQ (reference sequence). The CDR3 has 14 amino acids. V was trimmed by 5 bases and J by 9 bases, leaving 17 bases between them. The CDR3 coding sequence is TGTGCCAGCAGCCAGGTTGGGGGCCCCGGTGAGCAGTTCTTC. Translation gives CASSQVGGPGEQFF.

V usage is TRBV28 and J usage is TRBJ1-5; unclear D gene. V lost 2 bases to trimming and J lost 6 bases, with 11 bases between them. The CDR3 sequence is 14 residues long. Germline-derived CDR1 and CDR2 are MDHEN and SYDVKM. In nucleotides, the CDR3 is TGTGCCAGCAGTTTAAGGCCGCTCAGTCAGCCCCAGCATTTT. This gives the protein CASSLRPLSQPQHF.

This clone has more than one count but fewer than ten. The chain has TRBV27 and TRBJ2-1; D is perhaps TRBD1 (6 bases). The V gene lost 3 bases and the J gene lost 4 bases, with 13 bases spanning the gap. CDR1 and CDR2 from the germline V gene are MNHEY and SMNVEV (reference sequence). The CDR3 runs to 15 residues. CDR3 sequence (DNA): TGTGCCAGCAGTTTCCCGACAGGAAGATACAATGAGCAGTTCTTC. Translating it yields CASSFPTGRYNEQFF.

This rearrangement joins TRBV9 to TRBJ1-4; 10 nucleotides agree with TRBD1. Germline CDR1 SGDLS, CDR2 YYNGEE. The trim removed 5 bases at V and 7 bases at J, leaving 5 bases unmatched. The length of the CDR3 is 14 residues. The CDR3 loop is CASSAGQGIEKLFF. The CDR3 coding sequence is TGTGCCAGCAGTGCGGGACAGGGGATTGAAAAACTGTTTTTT. The full variable domain, rest sourced from reference TRBV9 and TRBJ1-4, is DSGVTQTPKHLITATGQRVTLRCSPRSGDLSVYWYQQSLDQGLQFLIQYYNGEERAKGNILERFSAQQFPDLHSELNLSSLELGDSALYFCASSAGQGIEKLFFGSGTQLSVL.

The chain has TRBV28 and TRBJ1-5; the D is unclear. The germline gives CDR1 MDHEN, CDR2 SYDVKM. Trimming removed 3 bases from V and 6 bases from J, with 12 bases in between. The CDR3 has 14 amino acids. The CDR3 sequence is CASSFGHNSQPQHF. CDR3 in DNA: TGTGCCAGCAGTTTTGGTCATAACAGTCAGCCCCAGCATTTT. Drawing the rest from reference TRBV28 and TRBJ1-5, the complete variable domain is DVKVTQSSRYLVKRTGEKVFLECVQDMDHENMFWYRQDPGLGLRLIYFSYDVKMKEKGDIPEGYSVSREKKERFSLILESASTNQTSMYLCASSFGHNSQPQHFGDGTRLSIL.

The V call is TRBV6-5, the J call TRBJ1-1; 7 positions agree with TRBD1. This CDR3 spans 15 amino acids. Per germline, CDR1 MNHEY and CDR2 SVGAGI. V was clipped by 2 bases and J by 0 bases; unmatched bases: 3. This CDR3 is CASSYRQGLNTEAFF. The DNA of the CDR3 is TGTGCCAGCAGTTACAGACAGGGTCTGAACACTGAAGCTTTCTTT.